The clone carrying this TCR beta chain was observed a single time. The data originate from a study of blood T cell repertoires in COVID-19. Looking at the study overall: Nucleic acid was either cDNA or gDNA, and it came from T cells, B-cell-depleted T cells, or PBMCs.

There are 16 residues in the CDR3. Trimming cost V 1 base and J 1 base; bases outside gene matches: 5. Germline lookup yields CDR1 SGHVS and CDR2 FNYEAQ. Assay: immunoSEQ multiplex PCR; the TCRdb copy retains only in-frame clones and omits some. The repertoire holds 200,000 to 300,000 clones, with over 75% as singletons. Those who participated ranged in age from roughly 18 to 100 years and resided in 20 to 30 US areas. The J gene is TRBJ2-5, the V gene TRBV7-6; 8 bases are a match to TRBD1. The receptor's source is a woman between 50 and 59 years old with acute COVID-19. The sequenced material came from PBMCs or T cells enriched from blood (not recorded which). The CDR3 DNA follows: TGTGCCAGCAGCTTAGAATCGACAGGGGCCCAAGAGACCCAGTACTTC. Translation: CASSLESTGAQETQYF.